A single sample is the source of the 5 T cell receptor beta chains below, sequenced in a study of blood T cell repertoires in COVID-19. Only in-frame clones appear in the TCRdb table, and some are missing; sequencing was by immunoSEQ multiplex PCR. The sample carries 200,000 to 300,000 clones, about 91% recorded once. Material for sequencing was PBMCs or T cells enriched from blood (not recorded which). The receptor set was obtained from a woman between 40 and 55 years old with acute COVID-19.

The CDR3 loop reads CASSSILAGGLNEQFF. The CDR3 nucleotides read TGTGCCAGTAGTTCCATACTAGCGGGGGGGCTAAATGAGCAGTTCTTC. The rearrangement joins TRBV19 to TRBJ2-1, with 13 bases aligning to TRBD2. The length of the CDR3 is 16 residues. Germline lookup yields CDR1 LNHDA and CDR2 SQIVND (reference sequence). The V and J ends lost 5 bases and 7 bases, in that order; junction bases with no gene match: 8.

The chain employs TRBV30 and TRBJ1-4, with D possibly being TRBD1 (5 bases). The CDR3 has 13 amino acids. Germline V lookup: CDR1 GTSNPN, CDR2 SVGIG (reference sequence). V lost 1 base to trimming and J lost 8 bases, with 11 bases between them. The CDR3 loop reads CAWSEQVGEKLFF. In DNA form, the CDR3 reads TGTGCCTGGAGTGAACAGGTTGGCGAAAAACTGTTTTTT.

V gene TRBV30 combines with J gene TRBJ2-5; 15 nucleotides line up with TRBD2. Germline V gene lookup returns CDR1 GTSNPN and CDR2 SVGIG (reference sequence). V was clipped by 5 bases and J by 5 bases; unmatched bases: 6. CDR3 length: 15 amino acids. The CDR3 spells CAWGLAGGLGETQYF. The CDR3 DNA is TGTGCCTGGGGACTAGCGGGAGGGCTAGGGGAGACCCAGTACTTC.

This clone was seen a handful of times. The CDR3 region has the DNA TGTGCCAGCAGTTTATTCCCGGGGGAGCAGTACTTC. As protein: CASSLFPGEQYF. The rearrangement links TRBV27 to TRBJ2-7; possibly TRBD2 for D (5 bases). There are 12 residues in the CDR3. V was pared by 1 base and J by 7 bases, with 8 bases between. Germline lookup yields CDR1 MNHEY and CDR2 SMNVEV (reference sequence).

The chain links TRBV12-3 or TRBV12-4 to TRBJ1-6; the D is unclear. The CDR3 spans 13 residues. The V and J ends lost 7 bases and 13 bases respectively, with 17 bases between them. Here the CDR3 reads CASITGVSGPLHF. The CDR3 bases are TGTGCCAGCATCACCGGGGTCTCGGGGCCCCTCCACTTT.